This T cell receptor beta chain was sequenced for a study of T cells in Graves' hyperthyroidism and ophthalmopathy. Regions amplified from RNA transcripts were the TCR beta CDR3 regions. The TCR CDR3 was amplified in a first-round RT-PCR using the HTBI primer set. TCRdb recomputed calls from the multiplex PCR reads with MiXCR, one row per CDR3 protein. The data show 220,000 or so distinct CDR3 sequences, less than 20% seen once. In its sample, this clonotype was seen a few times. Its antigen is unknown. The source of the PBMCs was around 10 ml of fresh peripheral blood. Study observations and caveats: Most thyroid clonotypes expanded above 0.001 were also detected in blood.

The V and J ends lost 0 bases and 4 bases respectively, with 19 bases between them. CDR3 length equals 17 residues. CDR1 and CDR2 from the germline V gene are SGHTA and FQGNSA. The sequencing sample was made of blood. The rearrangement joins TRBV7-2 to TRBJ2-7; D gene ambiguous. The clonotype was recovered from a woman younger than 30 with Graves' ophthalmopathy. The DNA for the CDR3 is TGTGCCAGCAGCTTAGCCACAGCATCGGGTACTTGGTACGAGCAGTACTTC. Protein: CASSLATASGTWYEQYF.